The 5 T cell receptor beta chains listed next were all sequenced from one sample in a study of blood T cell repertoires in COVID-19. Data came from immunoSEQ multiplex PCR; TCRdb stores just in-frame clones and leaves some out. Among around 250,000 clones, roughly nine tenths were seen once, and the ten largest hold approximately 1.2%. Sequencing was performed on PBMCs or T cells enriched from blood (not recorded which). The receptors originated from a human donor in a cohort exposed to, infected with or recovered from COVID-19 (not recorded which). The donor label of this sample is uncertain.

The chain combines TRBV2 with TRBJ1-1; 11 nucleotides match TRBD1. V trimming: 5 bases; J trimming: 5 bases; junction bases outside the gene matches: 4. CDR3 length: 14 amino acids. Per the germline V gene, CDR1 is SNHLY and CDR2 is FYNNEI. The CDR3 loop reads CASSLDRGLTEAFF. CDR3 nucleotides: TGTGCCAGCAGTCTGGACAGGGGGCTGACTGAAGCTTTCTTT.

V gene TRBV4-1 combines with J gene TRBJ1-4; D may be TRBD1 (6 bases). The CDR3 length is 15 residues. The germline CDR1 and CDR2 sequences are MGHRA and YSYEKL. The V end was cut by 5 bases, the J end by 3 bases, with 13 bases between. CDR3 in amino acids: CASSTQPGANEKLFF. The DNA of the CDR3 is TGCGCCAGCAGCACACAACCAGGGGCTAATGAAAAACTGTTTTTT.

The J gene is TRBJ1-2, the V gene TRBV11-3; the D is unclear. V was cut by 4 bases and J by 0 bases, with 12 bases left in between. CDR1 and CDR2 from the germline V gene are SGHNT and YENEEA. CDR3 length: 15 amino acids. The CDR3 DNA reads TGTGCCAGCAGCTGGCCCCGAACAGCTAACTATGGCTACACCTTC. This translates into CASSWPRTANYGYTF.

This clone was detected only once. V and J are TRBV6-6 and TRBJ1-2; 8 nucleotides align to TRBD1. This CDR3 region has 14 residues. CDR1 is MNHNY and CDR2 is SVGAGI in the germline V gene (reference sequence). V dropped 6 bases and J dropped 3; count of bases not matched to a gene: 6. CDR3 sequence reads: CASSQPTGDYGYTF. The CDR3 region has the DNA TGTGCCAGCAGCCAGCCGACAGGGGACTATGGCTACACCTTC.

The CDR3 DNA reads TGTGCCAGTACCCTGACAGAGCTTAATGAAAAACTGTTTTTT. The encoded protein is CASTLTELNEKLFF. The chain has TRBV19 and TRBJ1-4; the D gene is possibly TRBD1 (5 bases). V was cut by 7 bases and J by 4 bases, with 13 bases left in between. Germline CDR1 LNHDA, CDR2 SQIVND (reference sequence). The CDR3 is made up of 14 amino acids.